This T cell receptor beta chain stems from a study of shared clonotypes between healthy human individuals. The germline V and J ends were trimmed by 3 bases and 4 bases, with 8 bases remaining between them. The germline gives CDR1 SGDLS, CDR2 YYNGEE. The CDR3 covers 13 residues. CD4+ cells underwent separation, giving CD45RA+ naive and CD45RA-negative memory subsets. Genomic DNA from each subset was divided evenly over several immunoSEQ plates. Sequenced by immunoSEQ multiplex PCR; TCRdb stores in-frame clones only, minus some. Among some 630,000 clones listed, less than 80% were seen once. V gene TRBV9 combines with J gene TRBJ2-1, with D possibly TRBD2 on 7 matching bases. The sequence derives from a woman aged 30 to 39 in good health. Sequencing was done on a sample of memory CD4+ T cells sorted from blood. Described subset: CD45RA-negative fraction. The CDR3 region is CASSEGGYNEQFF. The CDR3 bases are TGTGCCAGCAGCGAGGGGGGGTACAATGAGCAGTTCTTC.